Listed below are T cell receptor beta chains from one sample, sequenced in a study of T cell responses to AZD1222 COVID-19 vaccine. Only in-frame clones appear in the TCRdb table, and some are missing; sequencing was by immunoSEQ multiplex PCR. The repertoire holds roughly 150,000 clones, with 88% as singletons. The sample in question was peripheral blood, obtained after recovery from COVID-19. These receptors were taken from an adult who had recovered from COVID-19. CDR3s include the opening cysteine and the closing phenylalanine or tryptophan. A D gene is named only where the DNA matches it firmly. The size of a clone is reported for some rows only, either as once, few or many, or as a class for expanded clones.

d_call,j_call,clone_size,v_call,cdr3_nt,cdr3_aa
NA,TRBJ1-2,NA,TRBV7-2,TGTGCCAGCAGCAACGGGTTTTTCTATGGCTACACCTTC,CASSNGFFYGYTF
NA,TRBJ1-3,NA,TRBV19,TGTGCCAGCTCAGCTGGAAACACCATATATTTT,CASSAGNTIYF
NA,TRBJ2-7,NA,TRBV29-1,TGCAGCGTTGCGTGGGGGTCCTACGAGCAGTACTTC,CSVAWGSYEQYF
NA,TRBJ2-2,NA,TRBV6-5,TGTGCCAGCAGCCCCGGACCCGCCGGAGTGTTTTTT,CASSPGPAGVFF
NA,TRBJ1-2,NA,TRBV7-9,TGTGCCAGCAGCTCCCAAGTAGGGGGTCGAGATACCTTC,CASSSQVGGRDTF
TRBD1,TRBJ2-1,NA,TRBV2,TGTGCCACAGGACAGGCTCTGCACAATGAGCAGTTCTTC,CATGQALHNEQFF
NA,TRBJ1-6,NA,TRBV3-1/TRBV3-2,TGTGCCAGCAGCCAAGAACATGGGAATTCACCCCTCCACTTT,CASSQEHGNSPLHF
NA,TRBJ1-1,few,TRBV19,TGTGCCAGTAGTATAGACCCCTCGTCGGGGCGGGCAGCTTTCTTT,CASSIDPSSGRAAFF
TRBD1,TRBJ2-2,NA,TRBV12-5,TGTGCTAGTGGTTTGGGACAGGGGATCTCCACCGGGGAGCTGTTTTTT,CASGLGQGISTGELFF
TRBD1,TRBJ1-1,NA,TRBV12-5,TGTGCTAGTGGTTTGGCCCAGGGGGGCCTCGTGAACACTGAAGCTTTCTTT,CASGLAQGGLVNTEAFF
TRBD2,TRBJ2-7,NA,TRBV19,TGTGCCAGTAGTCTCCGGGAGGGCGGCGAGCAGTACTTC,CASSLREGGEQYF
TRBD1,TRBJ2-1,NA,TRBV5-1,TGCGCCAGCAGCGAAGGGACAGGGACCTACAATGAGCAGTTCTTC,CASSEGTGTYNEQFF
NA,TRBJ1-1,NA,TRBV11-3,TGTGCCAGCAGCTCCACAGGGAACACTGAAGCTTTCTTT,CASSSTGNTEAFF
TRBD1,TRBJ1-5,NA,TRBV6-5,TGTGCCAGCAGTACGACAGGGGGCAATCAGCCCCAGCATTTT,CASSTTGGNQPQHF
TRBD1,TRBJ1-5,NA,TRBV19,TGTGCCAGTAGTATAAGGGACAGGGGGAATCAGCCCCAGCATTTT,CASSIRDRGNQPQHF
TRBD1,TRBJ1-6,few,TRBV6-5,TGTGCCACCCACAGGGGGGATCAATCACCCCTCCACTTT,CATHRGDQSPLHF
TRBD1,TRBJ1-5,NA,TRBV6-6,TGTGCCAGCAGTTACCCGGACAGGGGGAACAATCAGCCCCAGCATTTT,CASSYPDRGNNQPQHF
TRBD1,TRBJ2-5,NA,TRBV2,TGTGCCAGCAGAGAGGACAGGGGGGGAGAGACCCAGTACTTC,CASREDRGGETQYF
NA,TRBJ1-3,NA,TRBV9,TGTGCCAGCAGCGCGGTAGGACTCTCTGGAAACACCATATATTTT,CASSAVGLSGNTIYF
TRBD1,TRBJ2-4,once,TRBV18,TGTGCCAGCTCACCACCGCTCAGGGGGCACATTCAGTACTTC,CASSPPLRGHIQYF
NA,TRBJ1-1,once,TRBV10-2,TGCGCCAGCAGTGAACACCCTATGAACACTGAAGCTTTCTTT,CASSEHPMNTEAFF
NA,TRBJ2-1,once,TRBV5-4,TGTGCCAGCAGCCCGGAAAGGCATGAACCCAAGCAGTTCTTC,CASSPERHEPKQFF
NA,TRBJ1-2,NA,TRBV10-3,TGTGCCATCAGGGTTTCCAGCTCACATAACTATGGCTACACCTTC,CAIRVSSSHNYGYTF
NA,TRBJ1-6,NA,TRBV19,TGTGCCAGTAATCGGGAACAGTCCTCACCCCTCCACTTT,CASNREQSSPLHF
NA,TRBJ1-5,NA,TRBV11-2,TGTGCCAGCAGCCTGGGGCATCAGCCCCAGCATTTT,CASSLGHQPQHF
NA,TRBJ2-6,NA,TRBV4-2,TGTGCCAGCAGCCAAGATCCGACATTGTACTCTGGGGCCAACGTCCTGACTTTC,CASSQDPTLYSGANVLTF
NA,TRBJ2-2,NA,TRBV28,TGTGCCAGCAGCTACACGTTGAACACCGGGGAGCTGTTTTTT,CASSYTLNTGELFF
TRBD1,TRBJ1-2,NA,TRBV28,TGTGCCAGCAGGAGGGGGGACAGGGGGTACTATGGCTACACCTTC,CASRRGDRGYYGYTF
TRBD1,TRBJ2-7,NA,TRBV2,TGTGCCAGCACCCGGGACAGGGGCTTTACCGAGCAGTACTTC,CASTRDRGFTEQYF
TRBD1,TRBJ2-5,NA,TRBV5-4,TGTGCCAGCAGCTACGGACAGGGGGGAAGAGAGACCCAGTACTTC,CASSYGQGGRETQYF
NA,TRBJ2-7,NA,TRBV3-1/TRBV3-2,TGTGCCAGCAGCCCTCAACAGAGCTCCTACGAGCAGTACTTC,CASSPQQSSYEQYF
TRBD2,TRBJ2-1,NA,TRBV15,TGTGCCACCAGAACTAGCGGGAGGCCCATACAGCAGTTCTTC,CATRTSGRPIQQFF
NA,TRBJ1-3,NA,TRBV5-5,TGTGCCAGCAGCTTGGCGGATACCTCTGGAAACACCATATATTTT,CASSLADTSGNTIYF
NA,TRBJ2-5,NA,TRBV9,TGTGCCAGCAGCGCCTTAGTTGGTGGGGAGCCGGTCCAGTACTTC,CASSALVGGEPVQYF
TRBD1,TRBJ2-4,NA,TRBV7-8,TGTGCCAGCAGCTTATCACCTCAGACAGGGGACCCCAAAAACATTCAGTACTTC,CASSLSPQTGDPKNIQYF
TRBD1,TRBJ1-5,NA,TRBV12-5,TGTGCTAGTGGTTCCACAGGGGGGCCTCGGCCCCAGCATTTT,CASGSTGGPRPQHF
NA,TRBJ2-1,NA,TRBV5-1,TGCGCCAGCAGCTTTGCTAGGGGCACTGAGCAGTTCTTC,CASSFARGTEQFF
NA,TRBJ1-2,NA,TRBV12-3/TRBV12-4,TGTGCCAGCAGTAACGCGGGAAACTATGGCTACACCTTC,CASSNAGNYGYTF
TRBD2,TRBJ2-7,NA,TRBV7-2,TGTGCCAGCAGCTTAGACGCGGGGGGCGTTTCCTACGAGCAGTACTTC,CASSLDAGGVSYEQYF
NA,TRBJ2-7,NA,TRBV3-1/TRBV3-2,TGTGCCAGCAGCCAAGTACTAATCTTCGGCGAGCAGTACTTC,CASSQVLIFGEQYF
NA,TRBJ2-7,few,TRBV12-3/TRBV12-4,TGTGCCAGCAGCCGAACAGGCTCCTACGAGCAGTACTTC,CASSRTGSYEQYF
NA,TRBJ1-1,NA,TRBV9,TGTGCCAGCAGCGTAGCGTCGGGCAACACTGAAGCTTTCTTT,CASSVASGNTEAFF
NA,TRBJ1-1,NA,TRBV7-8,TGTGCCAGCAGCTTAGTGTCTGATAACACTGAAGCTTTCTTT,CASSLVSDNTEAFF
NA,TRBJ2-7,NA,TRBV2,TGTGCCAGCAGTGAGGAGGGGGCGGGAGAGGTGAACGAGCAGTACTTC,CASSEEGAGEVNEQYF
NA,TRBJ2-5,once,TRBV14,TGTGCCAGCAGCCAAATACAGGGAACCCAAGAGACCCAGTACTTC,CASSQIQGTQETQYF